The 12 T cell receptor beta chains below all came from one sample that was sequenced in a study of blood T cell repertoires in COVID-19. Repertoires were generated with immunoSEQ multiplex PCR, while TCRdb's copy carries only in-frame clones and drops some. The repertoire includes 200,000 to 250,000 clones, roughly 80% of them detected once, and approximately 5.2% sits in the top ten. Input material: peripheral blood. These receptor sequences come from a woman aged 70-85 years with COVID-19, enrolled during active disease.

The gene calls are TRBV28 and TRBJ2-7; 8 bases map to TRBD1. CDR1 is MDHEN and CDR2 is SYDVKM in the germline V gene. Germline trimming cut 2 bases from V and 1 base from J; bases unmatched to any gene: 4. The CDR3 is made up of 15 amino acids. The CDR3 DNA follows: TGTGCCAGCAGTTTAAGGGACAGGTTGTCCTACGAGCAGTACTTC. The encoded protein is CASSLRDRLSYEQYF.

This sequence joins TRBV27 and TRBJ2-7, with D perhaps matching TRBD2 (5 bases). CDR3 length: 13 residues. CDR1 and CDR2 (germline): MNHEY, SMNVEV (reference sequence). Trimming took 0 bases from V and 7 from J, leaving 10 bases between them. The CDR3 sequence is CASSLSPPGEQYF. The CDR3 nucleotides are TGTGCCAGCAGTTTATCGCCCCCGGGGGAGCAGTACTTC.

CDR3 bases: TGTGCCATCAGTGGCGGAGAGAGGTACGAGCAGTACTTC. It is translated as CAISGGERYEQYF. The chain couples TRBV10-3 to TRBJ2-7; D not certain. This CDR3 region has 13 residues. Germline V gene data show CDR1 as ENHRY and CDR2 as SYGVKD. V lost 4 bases and J 4 bases, leaving 11 bases between the germline ends.

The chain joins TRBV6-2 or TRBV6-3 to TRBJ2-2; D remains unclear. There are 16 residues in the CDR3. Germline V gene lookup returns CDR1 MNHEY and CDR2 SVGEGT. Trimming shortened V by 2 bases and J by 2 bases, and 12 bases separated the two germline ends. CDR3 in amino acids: CASSYATPSNTGELFF. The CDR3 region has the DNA TGTGCCAGCAGTTACGCGACCCCTAGTAACACCGGGGAGCTGTTTTTT.

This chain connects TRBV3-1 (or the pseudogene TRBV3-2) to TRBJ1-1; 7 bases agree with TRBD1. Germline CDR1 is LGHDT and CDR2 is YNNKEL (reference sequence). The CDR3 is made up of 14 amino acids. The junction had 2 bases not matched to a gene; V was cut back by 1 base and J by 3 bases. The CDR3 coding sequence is TGTGCCAGCAGCCAAGGAGGGGGCGACACTGAAGCTTTCTTT. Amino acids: CASSQGGGDTEAFF.

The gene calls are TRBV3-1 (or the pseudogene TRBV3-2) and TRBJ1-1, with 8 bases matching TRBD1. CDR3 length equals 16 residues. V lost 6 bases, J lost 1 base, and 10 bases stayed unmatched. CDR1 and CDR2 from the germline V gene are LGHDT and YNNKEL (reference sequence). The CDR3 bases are TGTGCCAGCAGTCGCCGTTTCACAGGGGGGAACACTGAAGCTTTCTTT. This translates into CASSRRFTGGNTEAFF.

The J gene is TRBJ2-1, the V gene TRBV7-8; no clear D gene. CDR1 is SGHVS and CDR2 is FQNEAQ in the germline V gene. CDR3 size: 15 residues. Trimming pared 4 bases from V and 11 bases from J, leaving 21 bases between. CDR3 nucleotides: TGTGCCAGCAGCTCGATCTCGGAGCTCCTCAACCAGCAGTTCTTC. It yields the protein CASSSISELLNQQFF.

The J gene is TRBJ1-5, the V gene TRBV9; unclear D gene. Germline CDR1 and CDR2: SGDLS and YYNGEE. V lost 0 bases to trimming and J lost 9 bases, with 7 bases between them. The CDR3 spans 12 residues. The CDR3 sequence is CASSVEGGPQHF. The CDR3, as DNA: TGTGCCAGCAGCGTAGAGGGAGGGCCCCAGCATTTT.

This CDR3 reads CATSSSRQGRLYNSPLHF. CDR3 bases: TGTGCCACCAGCAGTTCCAGACAGGGGCGCCTTTATAATTCACCCCTCCACTTT. This chain uses TRBV15 with TRBJ1-6; 8 bases map to TRBD1. Germline CDR1 is LNHNV and CDR2 is YYDKDF (reference sequence). Trimming removed 3 bases from V and 4 bases from J; junction bases left unmatched: 11. The CDR3 sequence is 18 residues long.

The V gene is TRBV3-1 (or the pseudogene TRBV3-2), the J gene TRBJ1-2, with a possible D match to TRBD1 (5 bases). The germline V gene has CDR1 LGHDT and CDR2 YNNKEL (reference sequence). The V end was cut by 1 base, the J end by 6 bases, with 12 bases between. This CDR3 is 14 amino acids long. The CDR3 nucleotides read TGTGCCAGCAGCCAAGGGCAGGGAAGGGATGGCTACACCTTC. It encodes CASSQGQGRDGYTF.

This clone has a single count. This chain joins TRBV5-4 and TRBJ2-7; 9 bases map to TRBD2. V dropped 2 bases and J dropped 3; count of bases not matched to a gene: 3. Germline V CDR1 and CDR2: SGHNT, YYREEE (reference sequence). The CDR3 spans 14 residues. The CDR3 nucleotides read TGTGCCAGCAGCTTTCGCGGGGGGGTCTACGAGCAGTACTTC. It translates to CASSFRGGVYEQYF.

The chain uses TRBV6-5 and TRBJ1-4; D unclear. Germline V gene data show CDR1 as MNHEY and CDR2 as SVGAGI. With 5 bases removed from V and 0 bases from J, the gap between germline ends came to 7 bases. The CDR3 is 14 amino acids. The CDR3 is CASSRGSTNEKLFF. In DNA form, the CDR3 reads TGTGCCAGCAGTCGGGGATCAACTAATGAAAAACTGTTTTTT.